The 2 T cell receptor beta chains presented below share a single source sample, sequenced in a study of T cells in Graves' hyperthyroidism and ophthalmopathy. Amplified regions were TCR beta CDR3 sequences from RNA transcripts. A set of HTBI primers served as the primers for a first-round RT-PCR of the TCR CDR3. TCRdb called the multiplex PCR reads again in MiXCR, with one record for every CDR3 protein. The sample includes about 560,000 distinct CDR3 sequences, 16% of them seen just once. Sequenced: blood. The source of these receptors is a woman aged 18 to 35 with Graves' hyperthyroidism.

This clonotype was picked up a small number of times. This may stem from a read error, because a much larger clone lies one nucleotide away. The rearrangement joins TRBV27 to TRBJ2-7; tentatively, D is TRBD2 (5 bases). The CDR3 is made up of 15 amino acids. Germline CDR1 is MNHEY and CDR2 is SMNVEV (reference sequence). V was clipped by 2 bases and J by 1 base, with 12 bases between them. The CDR3, as DNA: TGTGCCAGCAGTTTAGGTCACCGGACTTCCTACGAGCAGTACTTC. Amino acids: CASSLGHRTSYEQYF.

On this clonotype itself: Because it lacks the conserved phenylalanine or tryptophan at the end, this CDR3 is likely a read error. V gene TRBV12-3 or TRBV12-4 combines with J gene TRBJ2-3; possibly TRBD2 for D (6 bases). This CDR3 contains 14 residues. Deletions cut 11 bases from V and 0 bases from J, with 15 bases between. For the CDR3, the DNA is TGTGCCGTCGGGGAGGAAATCAGCACAGATACGCAGTATTCT. This sequence encodes CAVGEEISTDTQYS.